This TCR beta chain comes out of a study of human T cells and chemical hapten exposure. Trimming shortened V by 8 bases and J by 5 bases, and 9 bases separated the two germline ends. Germline V CDR1 and CDR2: SNHLY, FYNNEI. CDR3 length equals 11 residues. One entry per CDR3 protein results from TCRdb running MiXCR on the RACE reads. Of 120,000 to 150,000 distinct CDR3 sequences in the sample, about 12% were seen once. Indicated time point: patch test 2, 6 weeks after DPC sensitization. Treatment here: therapeutic diphenylcyclopropenone sensitization with weekly scalp DPC. Source: whole blood, taken in connection with sensitization to the hapten diphenylcyclopropenone (DPC). The V gene is TRBV2, the J gene TRBJ1-2; unclear D gene. The clonotype originates from a woman aged 45-59 years with alopecia areata. Some clones in this sample may be carry-over from other donors' samples. CDR3 DNA sequence: TGTGCCAGCGGTGGACGGTATGGCTACACCTTC. It specifies CASGGRYGYTF.